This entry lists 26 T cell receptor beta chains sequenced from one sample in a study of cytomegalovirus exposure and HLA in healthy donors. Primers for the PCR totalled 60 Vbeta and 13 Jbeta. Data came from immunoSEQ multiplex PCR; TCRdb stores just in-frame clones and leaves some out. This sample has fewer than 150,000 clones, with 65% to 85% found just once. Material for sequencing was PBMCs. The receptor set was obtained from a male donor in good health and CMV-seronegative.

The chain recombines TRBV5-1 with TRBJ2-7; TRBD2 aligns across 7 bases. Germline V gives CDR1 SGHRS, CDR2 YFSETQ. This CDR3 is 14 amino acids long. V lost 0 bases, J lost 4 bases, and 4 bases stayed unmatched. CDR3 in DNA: TGCGCCAGCAGCTTGGAGGGACTACGGTACGAGCAGTACTTC. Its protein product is CASSLEGLRYEQYF.

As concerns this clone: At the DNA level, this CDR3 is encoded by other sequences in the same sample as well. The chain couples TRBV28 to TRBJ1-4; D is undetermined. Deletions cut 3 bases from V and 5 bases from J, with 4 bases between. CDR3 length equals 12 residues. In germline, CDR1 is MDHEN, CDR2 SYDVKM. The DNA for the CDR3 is TGTGCCAGCAGTTTGAGAAATGAAAAACTGTTTTTT. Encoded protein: CASSLRNEKLFF. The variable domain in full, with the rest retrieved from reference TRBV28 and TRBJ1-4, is DVKVTQSSRYLVKRTGEKVFLECVQDMDHENMFWYRQDPGLGLRLIYFSYDVKMKEKGDIPEGYSVSREKKERFSLILESASTNQTSMYLCASSLRNEKLFFGSGTQLSVL.

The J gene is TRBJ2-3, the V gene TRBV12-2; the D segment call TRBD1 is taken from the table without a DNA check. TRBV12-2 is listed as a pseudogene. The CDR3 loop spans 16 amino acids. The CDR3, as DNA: TGTGCAAGTCGCTTTCAGCGGACAGGCCCCACAGATACGCAGTATTTT. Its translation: CASRFQRTGPTDTQYF.

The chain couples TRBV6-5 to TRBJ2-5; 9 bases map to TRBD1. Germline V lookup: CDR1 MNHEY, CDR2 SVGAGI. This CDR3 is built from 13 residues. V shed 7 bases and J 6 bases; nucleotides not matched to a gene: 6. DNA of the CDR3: TGTGCCAGCAAGACAGGGGGGGCCCAGACCCAGTACTTC. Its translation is CASKTGGAQTQYF.

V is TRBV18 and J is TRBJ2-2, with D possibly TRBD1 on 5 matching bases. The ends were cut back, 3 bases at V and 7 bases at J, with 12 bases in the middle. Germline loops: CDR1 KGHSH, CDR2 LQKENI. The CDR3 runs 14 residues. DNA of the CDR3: TGTGCCAGCTCACCGGTCCAGGGCCGCGGGGAGCTGTTTTTT. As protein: CASSPVQGRGELFF.

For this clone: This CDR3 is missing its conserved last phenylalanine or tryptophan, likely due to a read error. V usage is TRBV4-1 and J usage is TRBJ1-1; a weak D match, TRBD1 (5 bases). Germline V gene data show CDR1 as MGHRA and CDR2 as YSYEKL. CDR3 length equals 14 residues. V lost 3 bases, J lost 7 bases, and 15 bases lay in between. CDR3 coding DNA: TGCGCCAGCAGCCAGCTAGGGGCGAATGGTGAAGCTTTCCTT. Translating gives CASSQLGANGEAFL.

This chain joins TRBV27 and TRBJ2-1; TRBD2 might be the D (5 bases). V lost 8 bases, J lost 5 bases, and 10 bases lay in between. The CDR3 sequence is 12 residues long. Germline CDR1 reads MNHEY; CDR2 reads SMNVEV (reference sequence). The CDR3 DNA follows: TGTGCCAGCGGACTCAACCACAATGAGCAGTTCTTC. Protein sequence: CASGLNHNEQFF.

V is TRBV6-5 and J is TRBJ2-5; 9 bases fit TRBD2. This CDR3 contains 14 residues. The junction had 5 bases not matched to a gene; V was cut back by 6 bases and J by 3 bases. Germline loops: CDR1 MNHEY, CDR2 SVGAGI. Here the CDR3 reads CASSRLAEEETQYF. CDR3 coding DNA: TGTGCCAGCAGCAGACTAGCGGAGGAAGAGACCCAGTACTTC.

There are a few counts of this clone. The CDR3: CASSSLFEDRPRSYEQYF. The CDR3 DNA is TGTGCCAGCAGTTCCCTTTTTGAGGACAGGCCCCGGTCCTACGAGCAGTACTTC. V usage is TRBV27 and J usage is TRBJ2-7, with TRBD1 identical over 7 bases. After removal of 4 bases from V and 1 base from J, the junction contained 16 bases not matched to a gene. CDR1 MNHEY and CDR2 SMNVEV come from the germline V gene (reference sequence). CDR3 length equals 18 residues.

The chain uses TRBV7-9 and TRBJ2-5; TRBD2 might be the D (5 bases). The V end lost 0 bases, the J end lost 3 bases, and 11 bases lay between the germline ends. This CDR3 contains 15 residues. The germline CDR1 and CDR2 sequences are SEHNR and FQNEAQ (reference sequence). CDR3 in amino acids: CASSLAGVLEETQYF. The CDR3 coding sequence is TGTGCCAGCAGCTTAGCGGGAGTGCTCGAAGAGACCCAGTACTTC.

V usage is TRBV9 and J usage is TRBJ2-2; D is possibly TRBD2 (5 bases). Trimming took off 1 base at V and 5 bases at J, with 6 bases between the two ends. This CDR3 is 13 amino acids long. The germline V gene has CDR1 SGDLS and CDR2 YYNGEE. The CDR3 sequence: CASSVRTTGELFF. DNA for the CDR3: TGTGCCAGCAGCGTAAGGACTACCGGGGAGCTGTTTTTT.

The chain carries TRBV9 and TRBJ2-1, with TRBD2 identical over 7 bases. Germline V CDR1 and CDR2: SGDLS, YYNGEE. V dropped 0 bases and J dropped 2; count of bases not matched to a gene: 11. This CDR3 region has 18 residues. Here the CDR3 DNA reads TGTGCCAGCAGCGTAGCTGGGACGGGAGGAGGAACCTACAATGAGCAGTTCTTC. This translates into CASSVAGTGGGTYNEQFF.

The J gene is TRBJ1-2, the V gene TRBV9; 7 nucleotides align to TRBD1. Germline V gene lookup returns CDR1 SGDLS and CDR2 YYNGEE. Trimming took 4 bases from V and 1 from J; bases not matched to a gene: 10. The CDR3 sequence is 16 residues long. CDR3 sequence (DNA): TGTGCCAGCAGCCCCCCTGGGACAGCTAGTAACTATGGCTACACCTTC. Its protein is CASSPPGTASNYGYTF.

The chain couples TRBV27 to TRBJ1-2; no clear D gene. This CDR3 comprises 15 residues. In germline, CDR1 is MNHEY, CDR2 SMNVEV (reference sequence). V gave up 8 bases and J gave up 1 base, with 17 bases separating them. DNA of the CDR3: TGTGCCAGCCGTACCGCCTCGGCGGGTAACTATGGCTACACCTTC. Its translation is CASRTASAGNYGYTF.

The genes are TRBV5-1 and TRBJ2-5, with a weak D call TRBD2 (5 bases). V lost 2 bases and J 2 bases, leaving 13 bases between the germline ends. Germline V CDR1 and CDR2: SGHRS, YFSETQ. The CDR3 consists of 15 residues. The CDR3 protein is CASSFEGRSQETQYF. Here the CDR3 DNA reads TGCGCCAGCAGCTTCGAGGGCAGGTCTCAAGAGACCCAGTACTTC.

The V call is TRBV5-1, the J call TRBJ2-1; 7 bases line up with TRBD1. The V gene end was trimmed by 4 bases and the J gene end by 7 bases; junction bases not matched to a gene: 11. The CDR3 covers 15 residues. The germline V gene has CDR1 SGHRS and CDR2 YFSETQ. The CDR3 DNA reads TGCGCCAGCAGCCAGGACAGGCCACAGGGGAATGAGCAGTTCTTC. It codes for CASSQDRPQGNEQFF.

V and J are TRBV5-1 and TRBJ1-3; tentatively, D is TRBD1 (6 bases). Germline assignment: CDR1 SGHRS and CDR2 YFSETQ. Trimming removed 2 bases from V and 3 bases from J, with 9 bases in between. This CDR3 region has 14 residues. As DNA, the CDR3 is TGCGCCAGCAGCTTAACAGGGATTGGAAACACCATATATTTT. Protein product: CASSLTGIGNTIYF. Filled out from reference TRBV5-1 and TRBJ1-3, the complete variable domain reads KAGVTQTPRYLIKTRGQQVTLSCSPISGHRSVSWYQQTPGQGLQFLFEYFSETQRNKGNFPGRFSGRQFSNSRSEMNVSTLELGDSALYLCASSLTGIGNTIYFGEGSWLTVV.

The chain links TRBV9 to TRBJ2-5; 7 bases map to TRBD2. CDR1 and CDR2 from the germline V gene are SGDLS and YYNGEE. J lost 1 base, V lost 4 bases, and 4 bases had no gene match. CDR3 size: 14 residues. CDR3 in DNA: TGTGCCAGCAGCCAGGGACTAACCCAAGAGACCCAGTACTTC. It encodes CASSQGLTQETQYF.

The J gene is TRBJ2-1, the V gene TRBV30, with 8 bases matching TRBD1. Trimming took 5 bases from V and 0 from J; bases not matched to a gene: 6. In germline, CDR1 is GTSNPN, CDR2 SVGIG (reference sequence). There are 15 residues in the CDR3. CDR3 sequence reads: CAWAQGAGSYNEQFF. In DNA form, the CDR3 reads TGTGCCTGGGCCCAGGGGGCGGGCTCCTACAATGAGCAGTTCTTC.

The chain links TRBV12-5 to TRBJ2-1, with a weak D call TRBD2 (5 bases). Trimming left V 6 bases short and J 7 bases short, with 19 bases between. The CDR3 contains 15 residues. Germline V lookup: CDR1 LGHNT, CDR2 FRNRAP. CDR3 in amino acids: CASGLAPTTVNEQFF. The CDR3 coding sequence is TGTGCTAGTGGCCTTGCCCCGACTACGGTGAATGAGCAGTTCTTC.

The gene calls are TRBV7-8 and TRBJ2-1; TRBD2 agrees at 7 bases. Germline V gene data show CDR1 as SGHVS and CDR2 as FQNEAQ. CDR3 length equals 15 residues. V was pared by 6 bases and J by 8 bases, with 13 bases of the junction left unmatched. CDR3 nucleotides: TGTGCCAGCAGGTGGCTAGCGGAAGCGGAGGATGAGCAGTTCTTC. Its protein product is CASRWLAEAEDEQFF.

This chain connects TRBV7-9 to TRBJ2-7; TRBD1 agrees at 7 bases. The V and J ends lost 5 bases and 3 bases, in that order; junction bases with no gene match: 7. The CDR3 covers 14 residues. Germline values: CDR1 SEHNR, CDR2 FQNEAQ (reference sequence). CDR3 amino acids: CASSNRGSNYEQYF. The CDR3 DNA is TGTGCCAGCAGCAACAGGGGATCTAACTACGAGCAGTACTTC.

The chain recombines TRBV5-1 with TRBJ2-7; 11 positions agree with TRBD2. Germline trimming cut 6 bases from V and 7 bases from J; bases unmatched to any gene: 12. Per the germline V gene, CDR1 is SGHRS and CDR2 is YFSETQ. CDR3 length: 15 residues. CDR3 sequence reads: CASTYSSGGIREQYF. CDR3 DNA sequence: TGCGCCAGCACGTACTCTAGCGGGGGGATTAGGGAGCAGTACTTC. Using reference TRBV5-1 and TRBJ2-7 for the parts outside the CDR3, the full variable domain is KAGVTQTPRYLIKTRGQQVTLSCSPISGHRSVSWYQQTPGQGLQFLFEYFSETQRNKGNFPGRFSGRQFSNSRSEMNVSTLELGDSALYLCASTYSSGGIREQYFGPGTRLTVT.

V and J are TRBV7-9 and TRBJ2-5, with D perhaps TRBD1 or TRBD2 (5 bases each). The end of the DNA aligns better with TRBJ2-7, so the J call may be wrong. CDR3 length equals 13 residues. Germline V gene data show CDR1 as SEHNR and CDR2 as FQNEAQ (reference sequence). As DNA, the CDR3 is TGTGCCAGCAGCCCCGTGGGGGCCTACGAGCAGTACTTC. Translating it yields CASSPVGAYEQYF.

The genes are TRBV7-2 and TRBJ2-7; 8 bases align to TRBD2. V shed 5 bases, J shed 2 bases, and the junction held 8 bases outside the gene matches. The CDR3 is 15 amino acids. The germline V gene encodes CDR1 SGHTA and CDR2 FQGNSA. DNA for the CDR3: TGTGCCAGCAGCCCTCACACGGGACTAGCCTACGAGCAGTACTTC. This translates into CASSPHTGLAYEQYF.

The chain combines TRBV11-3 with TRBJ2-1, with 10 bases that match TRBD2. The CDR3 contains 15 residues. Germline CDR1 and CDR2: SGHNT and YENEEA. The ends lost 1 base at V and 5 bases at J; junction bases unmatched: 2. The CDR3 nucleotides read TGTGCCAGCAGCTTAGGAACTAGCGGGAACAATGAGCAGTTCTTC. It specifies CASSLGTSGNNEQFF.